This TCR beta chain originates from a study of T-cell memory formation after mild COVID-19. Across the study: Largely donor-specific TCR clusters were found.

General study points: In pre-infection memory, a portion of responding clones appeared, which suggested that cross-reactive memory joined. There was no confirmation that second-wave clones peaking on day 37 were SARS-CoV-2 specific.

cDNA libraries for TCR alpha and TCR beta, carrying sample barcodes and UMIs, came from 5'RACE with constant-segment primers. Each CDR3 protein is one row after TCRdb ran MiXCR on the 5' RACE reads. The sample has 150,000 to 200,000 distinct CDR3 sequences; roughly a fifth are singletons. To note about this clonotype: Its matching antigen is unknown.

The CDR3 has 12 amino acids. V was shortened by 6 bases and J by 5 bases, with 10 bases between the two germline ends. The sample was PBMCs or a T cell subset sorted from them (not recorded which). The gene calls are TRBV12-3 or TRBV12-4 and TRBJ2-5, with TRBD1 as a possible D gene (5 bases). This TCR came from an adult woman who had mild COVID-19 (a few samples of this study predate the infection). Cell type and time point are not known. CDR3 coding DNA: TGTGCCAGCAGGGGGCTCGTGGAGACCCAGTACTTC. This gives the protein CASRGLVETQYF.